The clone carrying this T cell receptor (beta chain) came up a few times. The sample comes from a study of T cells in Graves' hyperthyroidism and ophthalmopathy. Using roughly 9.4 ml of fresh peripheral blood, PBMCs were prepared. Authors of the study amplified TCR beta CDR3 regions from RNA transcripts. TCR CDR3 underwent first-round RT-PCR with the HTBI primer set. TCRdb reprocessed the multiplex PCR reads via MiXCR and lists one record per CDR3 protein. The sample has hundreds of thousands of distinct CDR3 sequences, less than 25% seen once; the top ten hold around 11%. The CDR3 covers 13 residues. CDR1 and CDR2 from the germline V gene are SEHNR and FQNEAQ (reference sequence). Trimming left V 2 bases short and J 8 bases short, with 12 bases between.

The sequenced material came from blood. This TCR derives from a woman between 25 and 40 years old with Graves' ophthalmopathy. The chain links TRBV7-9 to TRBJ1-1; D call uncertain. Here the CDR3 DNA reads TGTGCCAGCAGCTTAAGGCCGTGGCAGGAAGCTTTCTTT. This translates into CASSLRPWQEAFF.